These 7 T cell receptor beta chains came from one sample sequenced in a study of cytomegalovirus exposure and HLA in healthy donors. It was with 60 Vbeta and 13 Jbeta primers that the PCR ran. Sequenced by immunoSEQ multiplex PCR; TCRdb stores in-frame clones only, minus some. Of 250,000 to 350,000 clones listed, just over 85% were seen once; the top ten hold around 4%. Sequencing was carried out using PBMCs. The receptors derive from a man aged 40-50 years in good health and CMV-seropositive.

V is TRBV5-1 and J is TRBJ1-5; 9 bases agree with TRBD1. V gave up 2 bases and J gave up 6 bases; unmatched junction bases: 6. The CDR3 sequence is 15 residues long. CDR1 is SGHRS, CDR2 YFSETQ, per germline. CDR3 coding DNA: TGCGCCAGCAGCTTAACTACAGGGGGCGTTCAGCCCCAGCATTTT. Protein sequence: CASSLTTGGVQPQHF.

V and J are TRBV27 and TRBJ2-3, with 13 bases matching TRBD2. The CDR3 has 16 residues. The V gene end was trimmed by 4 bases and the J gene end by 4 bases; junction bases not matched to a gene: 5. Per germline, CDR1 MNHEY and CDR2 SMNVEV (reference sequence). The CDR3 bases are TGTGCCAGCAGTTCAGTACTAGCGGGAGGGCCAGATACGCAGTATTTT. It yields the protein CASSSVLAGGPDTQYF.

The chain carries TRBV15 and TRBJ2-7; 9 nucleotides match TRBD1. The CDR3 extends over 15 amino acids. Trimming cost V 1 base and J 1 base; bases outside gene matches: 2. Germline CDR1 is LNHNV and CDR2 is YYDKDF (reference sequence). CDR3 bases: TGTGCCACCAGCAGAGCGGGGACAGGGTCCTACGAGCAGTACTTC. It encodes CATSRAGTGSYEQYF.

This clone was picked up a small number of times. The V call is TRBV7-6, the J call TRBJ1-3; D possibly corresponds to TRBD1 (5 bases). Per germline, CDR1 SGHVS and CDR2 FNYEAQ. The CDR3 has 15 amino acids. Trimming took off 5 bases at V and 4 bases at J, with 15 bases between the two ends. CDR3 protein: CASSLAGRWGNTIYF. The CDR3 DNA follows: TGTGCCAGCAGCCTTGCAGGGCGGTGGGGAAACACCATATATTTT.

The rearrangement links TRBV27 to TRBJ1-1; 8 bases are a match to TRBD1. The trim removed 7 bases at V and 4 bases at J, leaving 11 bases unmatched. This CDR3 is built from 15 residues. Germline V lookup: CDR1 MNHEY, CDR2 SMNVEV (reference sequence). CDR3 region: CASNGQGVTGTEAFF. The CDR3 DNA reads as TGTGCCAGCAATGGACAGGGAGTAACGGGCACTGAAGCTTTCTTT.

A word on this clone: A read error may produce the germline difference seen at one junction end. V usage is TRBV7-7 and J usage is TRBJ2-1; 11 bases match TRBD2. CDR1 is SSHAT and CDR2 is FNYEAQ in the germline V gene (reference sequence). There are 15 residues in the CDR3. The CDR3: CASSLGLAANNEQFF. In DNA, the CDR3 is TGTGCTAGCAGCCTGGGACTAGCGGCCAACAATGAGCAGTTCTTC. The full variable domain, rest sourced from reference TRBV7-7 and TRBJ2-1, is GAGVSQSPRYKVTKRGQDVTLRCDPISSHATLYWYQQALGQGPEFLTYFNYEAQPDKSGLPSDRFSAERPEGSISTLTIQRTEQRDSAMYRCASSLGLAANNEQFFGPGTRLTVL.

This chain connects TRBV21-1 to TRBJ2-5; TRBD2, the D gene given by the table, was not confirmed from the DNA. TRBV21-1 corresponds to a pseudogene. The CDR3 has 14 residues. As DNA, the CDR3 is TGTGCCAGCAGGAGCGGGAGGCGCGGGGGGACCCAGTACTTC. Residues: CASRSGRRGGTQYF.